This TCR beta chain was profiled in a study of CD4 T cells in relation to SARS-CoV-2 and coronaviruses. About the research overall: Crossreactive spike epitopes shared across donors were mapped to their HLA restriction.

Measured with immunoSEQ multiplex PCR; TCRdb has only the in-frame clones, and not every one. This table has just under 20,000 clones, roughly four fifths appearing once. CD4+ T cells from unexposed donors were obtained before the COVID-19 pandemic (2011-2018). Isolation of CD4+ T cells took place after roughly nine days in culture. Cells permitting, SARS-CoV-2 S/N and four cold-coronavirus spikes were tested on unexposed-donor CD4+ T cells. Concerning this clone itself: Its antigen is not known.

The clonotype was recovered from a human donor in good health. The specimen sequenced was CD4+ T cells from PBMCs, cultured in vitro.

CDR3 sequence (DNA): TGTGCCAGCAGATCAGGGGAGGGAACTGAAGCTTTCTTT. It codes for CASRSGEGTEAFF. This sequence joins TRBV12-3 or TRBV12-4 and TRBJ1-1; D is perhaps TRBD1 (6 bases). The V end lost 6 bases, the J end lost 5 bases, and 13 bases lay between the germline ends. CDR3 size: 13 residues.